The entry that follows covers one T cell receptor beta chain sequence. The CDR3 is made up of 16 amino acids. Trimming took 2 bases from V and 4 from J, leaving 15 bases between them. Germline V CDR1 and CDR2: SEHNR, FQNEAQ (reference sequence). A sample-barcoded 5' primer and a J-beta primer mix were used in a second PCR of about 7 to 12 cycles. MiXCR, applied by TCRdb to the 5' RACE reads, yields one record per CDR3 protein. This table has about a million distinct CDR3 sequences, 48% appearing once. The record originates from a study of blood T cells in healthy people across ages. J is TRBJ2-1 and V is TRBV7-9, with D possibly matching TRBD2 (7 bases). The sequencing sample was made of blood. This receptor was taken from a young man in good health. CDR3 bases: TGTGCCAGCAGCTTATTGGCGGGGGCCGATTACAATGAGCAGTTCTTC. Translation gives CASSLLAGADYNEQFF.